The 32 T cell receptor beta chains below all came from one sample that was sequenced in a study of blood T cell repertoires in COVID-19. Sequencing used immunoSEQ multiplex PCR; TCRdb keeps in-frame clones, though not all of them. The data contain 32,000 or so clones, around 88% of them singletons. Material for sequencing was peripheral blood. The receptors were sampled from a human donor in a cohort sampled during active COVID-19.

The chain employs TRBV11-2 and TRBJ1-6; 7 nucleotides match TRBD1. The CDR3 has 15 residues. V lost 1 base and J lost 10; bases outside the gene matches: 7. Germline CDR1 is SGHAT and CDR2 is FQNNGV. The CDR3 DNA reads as TGTGCCAGCAGCTTAGGGACAGGCCCTGGGTCACCCCTCCACTTT. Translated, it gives CASSLGTGPGSPLHF.

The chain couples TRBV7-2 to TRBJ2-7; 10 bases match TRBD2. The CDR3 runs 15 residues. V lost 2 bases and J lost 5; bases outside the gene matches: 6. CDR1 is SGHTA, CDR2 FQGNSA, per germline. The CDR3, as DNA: TGTGCCAGCAGCTTATCGCTAGCGGGAGTTGACGAGCAGTACTTC. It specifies CASSLSLAGVDEQYF.

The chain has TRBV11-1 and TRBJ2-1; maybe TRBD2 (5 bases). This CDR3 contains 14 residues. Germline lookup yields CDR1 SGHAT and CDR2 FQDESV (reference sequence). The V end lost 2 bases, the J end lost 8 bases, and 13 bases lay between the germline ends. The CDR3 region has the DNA TGTGCCAGCAGCTTAAACCCGGCGAGGGATGAGCAGTTCTTC. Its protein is CASSLNPARDEQFF.

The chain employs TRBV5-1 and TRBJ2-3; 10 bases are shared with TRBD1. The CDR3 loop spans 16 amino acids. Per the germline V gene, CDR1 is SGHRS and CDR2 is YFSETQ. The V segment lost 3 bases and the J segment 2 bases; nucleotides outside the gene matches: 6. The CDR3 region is CASSWGTGVSTDTQYF. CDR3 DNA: TGCGCCAGCAGCTGGGGGACAGGGGTATCCACAGATACGCAGTATTTT.

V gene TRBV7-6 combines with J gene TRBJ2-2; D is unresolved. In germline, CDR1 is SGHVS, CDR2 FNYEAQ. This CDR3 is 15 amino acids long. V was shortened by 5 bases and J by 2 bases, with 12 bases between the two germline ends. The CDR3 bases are TGTGCCAGCAGCCCGCAGTGGTCTAACACCGGGGAGCTGTTTTTT. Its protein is CASSPQWSNTGELFF.

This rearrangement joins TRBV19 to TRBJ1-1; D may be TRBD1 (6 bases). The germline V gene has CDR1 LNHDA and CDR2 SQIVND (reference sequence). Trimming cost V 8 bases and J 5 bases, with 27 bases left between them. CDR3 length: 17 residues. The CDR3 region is CASSTTGGRARGTEAFF. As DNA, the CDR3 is TGTGCCAGTTCCACTACGGGCGGACGGGCTAGGGGGACTGAAGCTTTCTTT.

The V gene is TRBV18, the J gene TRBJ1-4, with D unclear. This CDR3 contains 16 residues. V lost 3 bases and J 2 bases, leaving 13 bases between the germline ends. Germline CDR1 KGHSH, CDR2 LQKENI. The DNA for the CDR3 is TGTGCCAGCTCACCCTCCTACACGGAGACTAATGAAAAACTGTTTTTT. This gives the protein CASSPSYTETNEKLFF.

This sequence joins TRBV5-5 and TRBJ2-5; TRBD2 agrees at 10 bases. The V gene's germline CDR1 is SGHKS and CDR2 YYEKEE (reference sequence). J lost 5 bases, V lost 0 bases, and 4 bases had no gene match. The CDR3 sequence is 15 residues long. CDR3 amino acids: CASSLDQRGGETQYF. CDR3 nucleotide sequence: TGTGCCAGCAGCTTGGATCAGCGGGGGGGCGAGACCCAGTACTTC.

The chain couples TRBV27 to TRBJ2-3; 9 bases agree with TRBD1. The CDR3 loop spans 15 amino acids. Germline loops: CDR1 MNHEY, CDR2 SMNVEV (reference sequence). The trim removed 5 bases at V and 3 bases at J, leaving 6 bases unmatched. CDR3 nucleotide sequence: TGTGCCAGCAGTAGTATTGGACAGGGGACAGATACGCAGTATTTT. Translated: CASSSIGQGTDTQYF.

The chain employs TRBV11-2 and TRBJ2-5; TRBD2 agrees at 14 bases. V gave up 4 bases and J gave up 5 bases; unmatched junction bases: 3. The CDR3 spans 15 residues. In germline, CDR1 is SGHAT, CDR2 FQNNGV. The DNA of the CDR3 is TGTGCCAGCAGCTCGAGACTAGCGGGGGGGGAGACCCAGTACTTC. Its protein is CASSSRLAGGETQYF.

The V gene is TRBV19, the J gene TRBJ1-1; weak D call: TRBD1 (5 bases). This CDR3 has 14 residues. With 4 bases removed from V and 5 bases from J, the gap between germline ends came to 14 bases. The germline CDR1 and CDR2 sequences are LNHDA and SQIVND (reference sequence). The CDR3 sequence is CASSSGRGGTEAFF. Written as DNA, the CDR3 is TGTGCCAGTAGTAGCGGACGCGGGGGTACTGAAGCTTTCTTT.

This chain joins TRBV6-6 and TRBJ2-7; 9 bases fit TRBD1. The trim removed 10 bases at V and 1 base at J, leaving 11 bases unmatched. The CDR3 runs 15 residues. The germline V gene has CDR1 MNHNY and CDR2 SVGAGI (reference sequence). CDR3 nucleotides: TGTGCCACCCTTCATGCAGGACAGGGGTCCTACGAGCAGTACTTC. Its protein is CATLHAGQGSYEQYF.

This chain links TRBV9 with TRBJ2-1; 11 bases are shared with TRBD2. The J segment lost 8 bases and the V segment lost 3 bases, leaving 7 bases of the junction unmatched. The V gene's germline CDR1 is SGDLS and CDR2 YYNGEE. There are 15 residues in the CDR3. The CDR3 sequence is CASSAISGGAYEQFF. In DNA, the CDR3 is TGTGCCAGCAGCGCTATTAGCGGGGGGGCATATGAGCAGTTCTTC.

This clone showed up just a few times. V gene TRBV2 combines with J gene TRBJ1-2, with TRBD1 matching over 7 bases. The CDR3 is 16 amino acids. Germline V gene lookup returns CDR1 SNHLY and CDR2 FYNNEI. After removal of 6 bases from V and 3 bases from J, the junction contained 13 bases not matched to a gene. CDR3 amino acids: CASRIGQVGLDYGYTF. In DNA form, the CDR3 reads TGTGCCAGCAGAATAGGACAGGTGGGATTGGACTATGGCTACACCTTC.

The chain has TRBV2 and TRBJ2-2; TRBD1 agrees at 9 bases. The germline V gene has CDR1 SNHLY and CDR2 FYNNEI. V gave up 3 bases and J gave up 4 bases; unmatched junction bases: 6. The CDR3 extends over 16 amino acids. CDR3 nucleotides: TGTGCCAGCAGTGATTTAGGACAGGGGCCCACCGGGGAGCTGTTTTTT. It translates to CASSDLGQGPTGELFF.

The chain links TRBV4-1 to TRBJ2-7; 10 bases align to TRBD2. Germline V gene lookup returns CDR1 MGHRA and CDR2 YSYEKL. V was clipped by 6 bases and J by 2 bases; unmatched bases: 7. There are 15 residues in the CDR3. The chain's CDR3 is CASSPTSGTPYEQYF. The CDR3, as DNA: TGCGCCAGCAGTCCTACTAGCGGGACGCCCTACGAGCAGTACTTC.

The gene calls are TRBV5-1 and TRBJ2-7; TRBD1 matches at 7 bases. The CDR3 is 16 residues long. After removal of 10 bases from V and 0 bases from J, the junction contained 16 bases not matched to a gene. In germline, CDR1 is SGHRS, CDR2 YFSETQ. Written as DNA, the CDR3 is TGCGCCTGCAACCTCCTTCCGGGACAGAGCTCCTACGAGCAGTACTTC. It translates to CACNLLPGQSSYEQYF.

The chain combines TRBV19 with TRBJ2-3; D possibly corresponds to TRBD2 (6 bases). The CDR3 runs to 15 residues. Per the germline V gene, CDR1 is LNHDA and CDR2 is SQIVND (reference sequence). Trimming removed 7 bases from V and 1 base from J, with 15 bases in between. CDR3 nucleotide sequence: TGTGCCAGTACCCAGACTAGTGTCGGCACAGATACGCAGTATTTT. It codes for CASTQTSVGTDTQYF. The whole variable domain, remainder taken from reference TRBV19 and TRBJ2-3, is DGGITQSPKYLFRKEGQNVTLSCEQNLNHDAMYWYRQDPGQGLRLIYYSQIVNDFQKGDIAEGYSVSREKKESFPLTVTSAQKNPTAFYLCASTQTSVGTDTQYFGPGTRLTVL.

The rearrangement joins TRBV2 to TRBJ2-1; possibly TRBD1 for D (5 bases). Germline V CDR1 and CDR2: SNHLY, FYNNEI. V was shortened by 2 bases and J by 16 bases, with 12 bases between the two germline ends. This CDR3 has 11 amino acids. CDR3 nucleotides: TGTGCCAGCAGTGAAATCAGGGTTGAATTCTTC. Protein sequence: CASSEIRVEFF.

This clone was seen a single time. The CDR3 nucleotides are TGTGCCATCAGTGAGTCCGGACAGCCGAACACTGAAGCTTTCTTT. This encodes CAISESGQPNTEAFF. The genes are TRBV10-3 and TRBJ1-1, with TRBD1 as a possible D gene (6 bases). Trimming took 0 bases from V and 1 from J, leaving 9 bases between them. This CDR3 has 15 amino acids. Germline V CDR1 and CDR2: ENHRY, SYGVKD.

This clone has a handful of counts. CDR3: CASSRSRGGGTEAFF. The CDR3 DNA follows: TGTGCCAGCAGCAGAAGCAGAGGGGGTGGCACTGAAGCTTTCTTT. This rearrangement joins TRBV7-6 to TRBJ1-1, with D possibly TRBD1 on 6 matching bases. Trimming removed 5 bases from V and 4 bases from J, with 17 bases in between. Germline V gene lookup returns CDR1 SGHVS and CDR2 FNYEAQ. This CDR3 has 15 residues.

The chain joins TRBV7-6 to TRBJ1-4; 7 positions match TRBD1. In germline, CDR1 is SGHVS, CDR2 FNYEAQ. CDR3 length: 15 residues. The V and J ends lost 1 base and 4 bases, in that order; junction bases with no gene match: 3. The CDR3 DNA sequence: TGTGCCAGCAGCTTAGGGGGACAGCATAATGAAAAACTGTTTTTT. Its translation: CASSLGGQHNEKLFF.

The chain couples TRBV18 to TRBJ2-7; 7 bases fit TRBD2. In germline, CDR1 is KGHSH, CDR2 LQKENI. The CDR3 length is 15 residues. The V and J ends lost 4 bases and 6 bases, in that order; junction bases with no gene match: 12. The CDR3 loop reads CASSLPPGRRSEQYF. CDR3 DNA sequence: TGTGCCAGCTCACTACCACCCGGGAGGAGGTCCGAGCAGTACTTC.

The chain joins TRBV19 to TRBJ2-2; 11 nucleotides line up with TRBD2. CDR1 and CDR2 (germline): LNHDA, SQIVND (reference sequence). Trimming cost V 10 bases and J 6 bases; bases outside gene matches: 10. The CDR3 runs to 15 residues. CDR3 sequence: CATNSGRANPGELFF. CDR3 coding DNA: TGTGCCACCAATAGCGGGAGGGCCAATCCCGGGGAGCTGTTTTTT.

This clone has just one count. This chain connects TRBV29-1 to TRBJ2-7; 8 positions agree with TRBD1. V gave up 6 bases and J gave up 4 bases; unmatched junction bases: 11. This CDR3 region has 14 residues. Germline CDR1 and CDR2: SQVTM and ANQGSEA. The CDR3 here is CSVATGAGLYEQYF. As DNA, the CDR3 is TGCAGCGTCGCGACAGGGGCCGGCTTATACGAGCAGTACTTC.

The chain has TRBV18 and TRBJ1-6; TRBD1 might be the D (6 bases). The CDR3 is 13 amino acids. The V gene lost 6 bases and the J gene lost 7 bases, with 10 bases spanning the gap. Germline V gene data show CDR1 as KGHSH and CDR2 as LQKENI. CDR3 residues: CASSSDSNSPLHF. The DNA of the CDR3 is TGTGCCAGCTCCTCGGACAGCAATTCACCCCTCCACTTT.

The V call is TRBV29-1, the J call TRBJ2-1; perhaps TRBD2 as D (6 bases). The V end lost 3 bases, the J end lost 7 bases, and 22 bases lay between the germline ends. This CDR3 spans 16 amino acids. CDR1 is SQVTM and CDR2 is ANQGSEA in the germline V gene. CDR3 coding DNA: TGCAGCGTTGACGCCCCCCAGGCACTAGCCGAAAATGAGCAGTTCTTC. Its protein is CSVDAPQALAENEQFF.

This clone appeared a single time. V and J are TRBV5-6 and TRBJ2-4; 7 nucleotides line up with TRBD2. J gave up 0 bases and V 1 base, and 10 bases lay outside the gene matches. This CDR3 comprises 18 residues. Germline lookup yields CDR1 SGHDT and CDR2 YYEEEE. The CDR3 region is CASSLYREGSSAKNIQYF. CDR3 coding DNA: TGTGCCAGCAGCTTGTATAGGGAGGGGTCCTCAGCCAAAAACATTCAGTACTTC. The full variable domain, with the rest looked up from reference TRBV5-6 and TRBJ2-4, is DAGVTQSPTHLIKTRGQQVTLRCSPKSGHDTVSWYQQALGQGPQFIFQYYEEEERQRGNFPDRFSGHQFPNYSSELNVNALLLGDSALYLCASSLYREGSSAKNIQYFGAGTRLSVL.

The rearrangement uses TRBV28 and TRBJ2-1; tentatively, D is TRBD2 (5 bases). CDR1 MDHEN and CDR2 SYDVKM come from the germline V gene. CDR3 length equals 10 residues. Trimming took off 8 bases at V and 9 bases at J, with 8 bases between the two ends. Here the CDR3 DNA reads TGTGCCAGCCGGAGGTCTGAGCAGTTCTTC. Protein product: CASRRSEQFF.

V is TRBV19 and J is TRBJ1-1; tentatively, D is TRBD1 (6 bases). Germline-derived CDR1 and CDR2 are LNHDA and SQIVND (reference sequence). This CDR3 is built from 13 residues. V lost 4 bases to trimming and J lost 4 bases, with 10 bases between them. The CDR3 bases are TGTGCCAGTAGTAGTCACAGGGCCACTGAAGCTTTCTTT. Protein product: CASSSHRATEAFF.

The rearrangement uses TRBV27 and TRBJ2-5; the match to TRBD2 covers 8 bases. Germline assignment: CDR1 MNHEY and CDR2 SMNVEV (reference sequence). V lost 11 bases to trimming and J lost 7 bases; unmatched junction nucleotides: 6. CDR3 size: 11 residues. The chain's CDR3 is CAVTSGPTQYF. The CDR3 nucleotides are TGTGCCGTAACTAGCGGCCCGACCCAGTACTTC.

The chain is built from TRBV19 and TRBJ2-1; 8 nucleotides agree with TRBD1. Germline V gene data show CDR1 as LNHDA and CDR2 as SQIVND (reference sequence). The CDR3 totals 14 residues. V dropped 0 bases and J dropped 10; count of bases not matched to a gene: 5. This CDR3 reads CASSIDAGGKEQFF. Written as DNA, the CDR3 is TGTGCCAGTAGTATAGACGCAGGGGGCAAAGAGCAGTTCTTC.